This T cell receptor beta chain was captured by sequencing in a study of blood T cell repertoires in COVID-19. Background on the study: Acute-phase and convalescent COVID-19 samples originated in the United States, Italy and Spain.

Some clones are missing from TCRdb's copy, which holds only in-frame ones; the method was immunoSEQ multiplex PCR. The table lists approximately 190,000 clones, around four fifths of them singletons. The CDR3 is made up of 14 amino acids. Per germline, CDR1 LNHDA and CDR2 SQIVND (reference sequence). Trimming took off 6 bases at V and 6 bases at J, with 16 bases between the two ends. V is TRBV19 and J is TRBJ2-3; D possibly corresponds to TRBD1 (5 bases). The material sequenced was peripheral blood. This clonotype was sampled from a middle-aged woman with acute or convalescent COVID-19. CDR3 bases: TGTGCCAGTAGCATACTATTCAGGGCCGATACGCAGTATTTT. This gives the protein CASSILFRADTQYF.